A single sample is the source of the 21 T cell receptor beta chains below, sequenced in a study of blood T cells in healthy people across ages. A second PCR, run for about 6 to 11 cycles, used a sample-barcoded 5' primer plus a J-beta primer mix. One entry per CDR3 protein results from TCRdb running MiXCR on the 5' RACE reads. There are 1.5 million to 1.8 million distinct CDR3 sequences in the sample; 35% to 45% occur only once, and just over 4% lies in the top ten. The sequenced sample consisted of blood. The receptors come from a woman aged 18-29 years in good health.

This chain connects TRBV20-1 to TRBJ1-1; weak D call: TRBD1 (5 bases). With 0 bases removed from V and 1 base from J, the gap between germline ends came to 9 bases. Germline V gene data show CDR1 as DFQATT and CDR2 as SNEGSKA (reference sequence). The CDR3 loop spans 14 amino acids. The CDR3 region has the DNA TGCAGTGCTAGAGATAGGGGCTGGAACACTGAAGCTTTCTTT. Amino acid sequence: CSARDRGWNTEAFF.

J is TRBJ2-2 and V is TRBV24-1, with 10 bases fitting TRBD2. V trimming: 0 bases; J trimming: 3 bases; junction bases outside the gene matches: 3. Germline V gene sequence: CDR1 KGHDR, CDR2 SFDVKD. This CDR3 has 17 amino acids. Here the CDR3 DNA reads TGTGCCACCAGTGATTTGCCTAGCGGGGGTGACACCGGGGAGCTGTTTTTT. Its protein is CATSDLPSGGDTGELFF.

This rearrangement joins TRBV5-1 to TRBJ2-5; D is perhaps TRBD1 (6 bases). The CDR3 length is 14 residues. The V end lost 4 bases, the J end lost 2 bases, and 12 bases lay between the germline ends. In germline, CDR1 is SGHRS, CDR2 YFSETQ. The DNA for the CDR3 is TGCGCCAGCAGCCTAGGACAGTGGCAAGAGACCCAGTACTTC. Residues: CASSLGQWQETQYF.

CDR3 nucleotide sequence: TGCAGCGTTGAATTTAGCAGGGGGGGTGCCACTGAAGCTTTCTTT. As protein: CSVEFSRGGATEAFF. V and J are TRBV29-1 and TRBJ1-1; 7 positions agree with TRBD1. The J segment lost 4 bases and the V segment lost 2 bases, leaving 10 bases of the junction unmatched. The CDR3 covers 15 residues. In germline, CDR1 is SQVTM, CDR2 ANQGSEA.

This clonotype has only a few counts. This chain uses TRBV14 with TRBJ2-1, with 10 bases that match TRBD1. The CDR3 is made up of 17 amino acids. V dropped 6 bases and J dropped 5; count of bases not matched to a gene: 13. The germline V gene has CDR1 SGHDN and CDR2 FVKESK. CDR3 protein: CASRKNRDRGPNNEQFF. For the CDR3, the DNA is TGTGCCAGCAGGAAGAACAGGGACAGGGGCCCCAACAATGAGCAGTTCTTC.

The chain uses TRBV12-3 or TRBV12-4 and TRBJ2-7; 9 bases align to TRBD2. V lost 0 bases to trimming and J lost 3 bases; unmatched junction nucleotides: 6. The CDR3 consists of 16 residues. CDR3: CASSLAHSGGGYEQYF. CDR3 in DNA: TGTGCCAGCAGTTTAGCGCATAGCGGGGGAGGCTACGAGCAGTACTTC.

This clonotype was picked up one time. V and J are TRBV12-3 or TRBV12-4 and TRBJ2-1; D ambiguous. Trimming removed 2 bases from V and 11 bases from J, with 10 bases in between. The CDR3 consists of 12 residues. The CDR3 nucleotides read TGTGCCAGCAGTTTAACCGGCGTTCAGCAGTTCTTC. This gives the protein CASSLTGVQQFF.

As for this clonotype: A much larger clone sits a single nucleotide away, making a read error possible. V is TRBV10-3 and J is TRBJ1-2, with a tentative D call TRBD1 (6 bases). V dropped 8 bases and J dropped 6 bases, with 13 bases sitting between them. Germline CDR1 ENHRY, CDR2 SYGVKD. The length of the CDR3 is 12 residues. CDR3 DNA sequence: TGTGCCATCCCAGGGGCCTGGGATGGCTACACCTTC. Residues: CAIPGAWDGYTF.

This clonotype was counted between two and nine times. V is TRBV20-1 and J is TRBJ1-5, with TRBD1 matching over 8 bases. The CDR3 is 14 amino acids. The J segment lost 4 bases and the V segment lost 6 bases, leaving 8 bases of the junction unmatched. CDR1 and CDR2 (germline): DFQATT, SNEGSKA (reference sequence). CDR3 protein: CSAARTGTNQPQHF. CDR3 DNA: TGCAGTGCCGCAAGGACAGGGACTAATCAGCCCCAGCATTTT.

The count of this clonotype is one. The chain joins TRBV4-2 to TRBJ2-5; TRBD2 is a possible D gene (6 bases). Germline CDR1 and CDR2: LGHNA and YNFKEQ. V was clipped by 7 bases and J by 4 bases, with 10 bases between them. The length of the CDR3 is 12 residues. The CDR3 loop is CASNRAGETQYF. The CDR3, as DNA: TGTGCCAGCAACCGAGCGGGAGAGACCCAGTACTTC.

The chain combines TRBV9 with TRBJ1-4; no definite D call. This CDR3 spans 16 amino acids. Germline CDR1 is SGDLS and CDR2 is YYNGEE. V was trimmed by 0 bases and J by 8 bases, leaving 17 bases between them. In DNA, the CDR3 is TGTGCCAGCAGCGTAGGGACTTTACGTGTTGGAGAAAAACTGTTTTTT. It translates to CASSVGTLRVGEKLFF.

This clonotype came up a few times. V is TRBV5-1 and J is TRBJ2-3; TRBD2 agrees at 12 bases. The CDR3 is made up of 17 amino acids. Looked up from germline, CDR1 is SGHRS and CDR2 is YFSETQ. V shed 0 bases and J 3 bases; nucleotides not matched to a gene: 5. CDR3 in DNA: TGCGCCAGCAGCTTGGCCGGACTAGCGGGGTTGACAGATACGCAGTATTTT. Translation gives CASSLAGLAGLTDTQYF. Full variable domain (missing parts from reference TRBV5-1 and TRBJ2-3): KAGVTQTPRYLIKTRGQQVTLSCSPISGHRSVSWYQQTPGQGLQFLFEYFSETQRNKGNFPGRFSGRQFSNSRSEMNVSTLELGDSALYLCASSLAGLAGLTDTQYFGPGTRLTVL.

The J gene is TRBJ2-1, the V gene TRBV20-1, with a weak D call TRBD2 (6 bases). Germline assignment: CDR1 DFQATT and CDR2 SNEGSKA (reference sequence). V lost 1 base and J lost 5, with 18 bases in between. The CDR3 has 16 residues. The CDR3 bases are TGCAGTGCTAGAGTGCCTCCGGGACTCAGCCACAATGAGCAGTTCTTC. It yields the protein CSARVPPGLSHNEQFF.

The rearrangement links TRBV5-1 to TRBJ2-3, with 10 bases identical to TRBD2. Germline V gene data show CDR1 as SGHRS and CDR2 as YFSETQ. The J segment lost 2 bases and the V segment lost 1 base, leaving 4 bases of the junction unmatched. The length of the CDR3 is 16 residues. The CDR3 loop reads CASSLPSGGPTDTQYF. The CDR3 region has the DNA TGCGCCAGCAGCTTGCCTAGCGGGGGCCCCACAGATACGCAGTATTTT.

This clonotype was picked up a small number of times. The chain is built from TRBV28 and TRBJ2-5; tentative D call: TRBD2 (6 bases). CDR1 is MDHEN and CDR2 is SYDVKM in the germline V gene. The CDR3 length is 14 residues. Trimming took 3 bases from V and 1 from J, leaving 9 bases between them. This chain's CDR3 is CASSFSSAQETQYF. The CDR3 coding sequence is TGTGCCAGCAGTTTCTCTAGCGCCCAAGAGACCCAGTACTTC.

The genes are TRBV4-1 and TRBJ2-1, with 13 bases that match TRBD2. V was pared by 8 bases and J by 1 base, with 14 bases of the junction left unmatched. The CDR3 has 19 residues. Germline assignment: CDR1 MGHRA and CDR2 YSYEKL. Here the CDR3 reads CASGRLAGGLSISYNEQFF. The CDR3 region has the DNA TGCGCCAGCGGGAGACTAGCGGGGGGACTTTCTATTTCCTACAATGAGCAGTTCTTC.

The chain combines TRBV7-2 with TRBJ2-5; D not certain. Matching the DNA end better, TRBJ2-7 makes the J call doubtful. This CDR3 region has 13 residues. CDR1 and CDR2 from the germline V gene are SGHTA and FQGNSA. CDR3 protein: CASSLRRAHEQYF. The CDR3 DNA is TGTGCCAGCAGCTTAAGACGCGCTCACGAGCAGTACTTC.

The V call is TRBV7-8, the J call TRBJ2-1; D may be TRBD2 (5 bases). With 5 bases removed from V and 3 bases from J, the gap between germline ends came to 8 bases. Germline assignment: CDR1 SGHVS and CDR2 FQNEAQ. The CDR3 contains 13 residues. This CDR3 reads CASSIGSYNEQFF. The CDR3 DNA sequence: TGTGCCAGCAGCATAGGGAGCTACAATGAGCAGTTCTTC.

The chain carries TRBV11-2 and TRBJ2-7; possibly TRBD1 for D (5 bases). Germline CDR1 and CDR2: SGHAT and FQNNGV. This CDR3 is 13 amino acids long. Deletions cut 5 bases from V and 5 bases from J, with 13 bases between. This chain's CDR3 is CASSPTVFDEQYF. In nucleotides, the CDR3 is TGTGCCAGCAGCCCGACAGTTTTTGACGAGCAGTACTTC.

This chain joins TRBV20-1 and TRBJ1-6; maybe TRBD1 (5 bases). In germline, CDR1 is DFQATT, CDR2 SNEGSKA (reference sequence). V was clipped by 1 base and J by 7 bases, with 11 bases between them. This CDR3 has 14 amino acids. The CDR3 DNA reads TGCAGTGCTAGAGGGGGGTCCCCGAATTCACCCCTCCACTTT. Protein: CSARGGSPNSPLHF.

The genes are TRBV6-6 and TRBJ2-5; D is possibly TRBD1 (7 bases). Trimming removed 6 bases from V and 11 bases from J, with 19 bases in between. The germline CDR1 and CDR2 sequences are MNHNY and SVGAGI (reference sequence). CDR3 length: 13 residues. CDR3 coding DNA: TGTGCCAGCAGACACCAGGGGGGTTGGGAGCAGTACTTC. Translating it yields CASRHQGGWEQYF.